This is a list of T cell receptor beta chains from one sample in a study of cytomegalovirus exposure and HLA in healthy donors. Some clones are missing from TCRdb's copy, which holds only in-frame ones; the method was immunoSEQ multiplex PCR. The table lists about 140,000 clones, approximately 82% of them singletons. Sequences were obtained from PBMCs. Receptor source: a woman aged 40 to 49 in good health and CMV-seronegative. The CDR3 runs from the conserved cysteine through the conserved F or W. The D gene is left open where the match is weak. Not all rows give a size; the values are once, few, many and, for expanded clones, a class.

d_gene	j_gene	v_gene	abundance	CDR3nt	CDR3aa
TRBD2	TRBJ2-3	TRBV6-1	.	TGTGCCAGCAGCGGGGACTACCGAGATACGCAGTATTTT	CASSGDYRDTQYF
.	TRBJ1-1	TRBV19	.	TGTGCCAGTAGATCAGGGGACACTGAAGCTTTCTTT	CASRSGDTEAFF
.	TRBJ1-5	TRBV7-9	.	TGTGCCAGCAGCTTGAGGGACAATCAGCCCCAGCATTTT	CASSLRDNQPQHF
.	TRBJ2-7	TRBV30	.	TGTGCCTGGTGTCCAGCGAATCCCTACGAGCAGTACTTC	CAWCPANPYEQYF
TRBD2	TRBJ2-3	TRBV4-3	once	TGCGCCAGCAGCCAAGATCTTAGGACTAGCGGACGAACTAGCACAGATACGCAGTATTTT	CASSQDLRTSGRTSTDTQYF
.	TRBJ2-5	TRBV5-1	.	TGCGCCAGCAGCTTGAGTAACAGCAATAAAGAGACCCAGTACTTC	CASSLSNSNKETQYF
.	TRBJ1-1	TRBV28	.	TGTGCCAGCAGCTACGGGGATCTACCAGAAGCTTTCTTT	CASSYGDLPEAFF
TRBD1	TRBJ2-5	TRBV5-1	few	TGCGCCAGCAGACAGGGGTCCCAAGAGACCCAGTACTTC	CASRQGSQETQYF
TRBD1	TRBJ1-5	TRBV5-1	.	TGCGCCAGCAGCGTTGACAGGGCTAGCAATCAGCCCCAGCATTTT	CASSVDRASNQPQHF
TRBD2	TRBJ2-3	TRBV9	.	TGTGCCAGCAGCGTAGGAGCTAGCGGGTACACAGATACGCAGTATTTT	CASSVGASGYTDTQYF
TRBD2	TRBJ2-6	TRBV4-2	.	TGTGCCAGCAGCCAACGGACTAGCTCTGGGGCCAACGTCCTGACTTTC	CASSQRTSSGANVLTF
.	TRBJ2-7	TRBV28	.	TGTGCCAGCAGCCTTACCCCGGGGGCCTACGAGCAGTACTTC	CASSLTPGAYEQYF
TRBD1	TRBJ2-5	TRBV5-8	.	TGTGCCAGCAGCCCGGGCCGGAGACAGGGGCAAGAGACCCAGTACTTC	CASSPGRRQGQETQYF
.	TRBJ2-3	TRBV5-5	.	TGTGCCAGCAGCTTATCTGGGGCGGGGGATACGCAGTATTTT	CASSLSGAGDTQYF
TRBD2	TRBJ2-1	TRBV7-9	few	TGTGCCAGCAGCTTAGAGGCCCGGGAGGCATGGGAGCAGTTCTTC	CASSLEAREAWEQFF
TRBD2	TRBJ2-7	TRBV5-4	.	TGTGCCAGCAGCCCGGTGGGGGGAGGGAGCTCCTACGAGCAGTACTTC	CASSPVGGGSSYEQYF
TRBD1	TRBJ2-4	TRBV7-2	.	TGTGCCAGCAGCTTAAACAGGGGAGACATTCAGTACTTC	CASSLNRGDIQYF
TRBD1	TRBJ1-5	TRBV7-9	once	TGTGCCAGCAGCCCTCTTACAGGGGTCGGTCAGCCCCAGCATTTT	CASSPLTGVGQPQHF
TRBD1	TRBJ2-3	TRBV6-5	.	TGTGCCAGCAGTTACGGGACAGCACAAGATACGCAGTATTTT	CASSYGTAQDTQYF
.	TRBJ1-2	TRBV28	.	TGTGCCAGCAGCGACAGGACCTATGGCTACACCTTC	CASSDRTYGYTF
TRBD1	TRBJ2-2	TRBV27	.	TGTGCCAGCAGTTCGCAGGGGGCGACCGGGGAGCTGTTTTTT	CASSSQGATGELFF
TRBD1	TRBJ2-1	TRBV6-6	once	TGTGCCAGCAGCCCGGGACAGGGGAAGAACTACAATGAGCAGTTCTTC	CASSPGQGKNYNEQFF
.	TRBJ1-2	TRBV7-9	.	TGTGCCAGCAGCCGCGACAAGTACTACACCTTC	CASSRDKYYTF
TRBD1	TRBJ1-5	TRBV4-1	.	TGCGCCAGCAGCCAAGGGACAGGGGTGTACAGCAATCAGCCCCAGCATTTT	CASSQGTGVYSNQPQHF
.	TRBJ2-1	TRBV7-8	.	TGTGCCAGCAGCAAACGGCAGAGCAGGGCCTGGAGTGGATCCTACAATGAGCAGTTCTTC	CASSKRQSRAWSGSYNEQFF
TRBD1	TRBJ2-2	TRBV5-1	.	TGCGCCAGCAGCTTGGAACCGGGACAGTCCAACACCGGGGAGCTGTTTTTT	CASSLEPGQSNTGELFF
.	TRBJ2-7	TRBV9	.	TGTACCAGCAACCCAGGTTTGAGCTCCTACGAGCAGTACTTC	CTSNPGLSSYEQYF
TRBD1	TRBJ2-7	TRBV7-9	.	TGTGCCAGCAGCGCCTCCGGGACAGGGGGCTACGAGCAGTACTTC	CASSASGTGGYEQYF
TRBD1	TRBJ1-5	TRBV5-1	.	TGCGCCAGCAGCCCGGGGACAGTTCCATTCCTTAGCAATCAGCCCCAGCATTTT	CASSPGTVPFLSNQPQHF
TRBD1	TRBJ2-1	TRBV14	.	TGTGCCAGCAGCCAAGACTGGACAGGTGAGCAGTTCTTC	CASSQDWTGEQFF
.	TRBJ1-5	TRBV28	.	TGTGCCAGCAGTTTTATGGGACATCATCAGCCCCAGCATTTT	CASSFMGHHQPQHF
.	TRBJ2-1	TRBV9	.	TGTGCCAGCCAGAGGGACAATGAGCAGTTCTTC	CASQRDNEQFF
TRBD2	TRBJ2-1	TRBV29-1	.	TGCAGCGTTGTCCTACTAGCGGGGGGGCCGGGTGAGCAGTTCTTC	CSVVLLAGGPGEQFF
.	TRBJ1-2	TRBV29-1	few	TGCAGCGTTGATGTATCAGGGTCGGATGGCTACACCTTC	CSVDVSGSDGYTF
TRBD1	TRBJ1-2	TRBV30	.	TGTGCCTGGAGTCTGGCAGGGGGAGCTAACTATGGCTACACCTTC	CAWSLAGGANYGYTF
.	TRBJ2-7	TRBV6-6	.	TGTGCCAGCAGTTACGGAAGCAGGAATTCCTACGAGCAGTACTTC	CASSYGSRNSYEQYF
.	TRBJ1-4	TRBV30	.	TGTGCCTGGAACAGAACAAAGAGGACAGAAAGTGCAACTAATGAAAAACTGTTTTTT	CAWNRTKRTESATNEKLFF
.	TRBJ2-1	TRBV4-1	.	TGCGCCAGCAGCCAAGATATCTCCCGGGGTAACCCCTACAATGAGCAGTTCTTC	CASSQDISRGNPYNEQFF
.	TRBJ2-5	TRBV7-2	.	TGTGCCAGCAGCTTAGTGAGAGAGACCCAGTACTTC	CASSLVRETQYF
TRBD1	TRBJ1-2	TRBV9	.	TGTGCCAGCAGCGTAGGAGGGACAGGGTATGGCTACACCTTC	CASSVGGTGYGYTF
.	TRBJ1-6	TRBV4-2	few	TGTGCCAGCAGCCAAGGGCCCCGACAGGCAGGTTCACCCCTCCACTTT	CASSQGPRQAGSPLHF
.	TRBJ2-7	TRBV4-1	.	TGCGCCAGCAGCCTACTTAACGAGCAGTACTTC	CASSLLNEQYF
TRBD1	TRBJ1-1	TRBV7-2	.	TGTGCCAGCAATATAGACAGGGATGCTTTCTTT	CASNIDRDAFF
TRBD1	TRBJ2-7	TRBV6-1	.	TGTGCCAGCAGTGAACCGGGACAGGGTTCCTACGAGCAGTACTTC	CASSEPGQGSYEQYF
TRBD1	TRBJ2-7	TRBV5-1	.	TGCGCCAGCAGCTTTAGGGGACAGGGCTCCTACGAGCAGTACTTC	CASSFRGQGSYEQYF
TRBD1	TRBJ1-4	TRBV4-1	once	TGCGCCAGCAGCCAAGAGACAGGGGGCTTCTTGGGTGAAAAACTGTTTTTT	CASSQETGGFLGEKLFF
TRBD2	TRBJ2-3	TRBV5-1	.	TGCGCCAGCAGCCTAGGACTAGCGGGGTCTAGCACAGATACGCAGTATTTT	CASSLGLAGSSTDTQYF
TRBD1	TRBJ2-7	TRBV6-1	.	TGTGCCAGCAGTGAACCTGGGACAGGGTTGAAACGGTACGGGCAGTACTTC	CASSEPGTGLKRYGQYF
.	TRBJ1-2	TRBV14	.	TGTGCCAGCAGCCAAGTCCATTATGGCTACACCTTC	CASSQVHYGYTF
.	TRBJ2-3	TRBV2	.	TGTGCCAGCTCTAGTGGCACAGATACGCAGTATTTT	CASSSGTDTQYF
.	TRBJ2-7	TRBV5-1	.	TGCGCCAGCAGCTTGGCCCTAGCAGGCTCCTACGAGCAGTACTTC	CASSLALAGSYEQYF
TRBD2	TRBJ2-1	TRBV5-1	.	TGCGCCAGCAGCTTGGGGGGGAGCGGGAGATTCTACAATGAGCAGTTCTTC	CASSLGGSGRFYNEQFF
.	TRBJ2-7	TRBV10-2	.	TGCGCCAGCAGTGACCCCCAGGGCACCTACGAGCAGTACTTC	CASSDPQGTYEQYF
TRBD1	TRBJ1-2	TRBV28	.	TGTGCCAGCCTTACTAACAGGGGGCCAGATGTCTACACCTTC	CASLTNRGPDVYTF
TRBD1	TRBJ2-2	TRBV10-2	once	TGCGCCGGCAACCTACGTATTGGACAGGGAGTTCGGAAGGACACCGGGGAGCTGTTTTTT	CAGNLRIGQGVRKDTGELFF
.	TRBJ2-2	TRBV9	.	TGTGCCAGCAGCGCCTACAGGGATGTTACCGGGGAGCTGTTTTTT	CASSAYRDVTGELFF
.	TRBJ2-3	TRBV9	.	TGTGCCAGCAGCCATAGGGGGCCGGGGGCGAGCACAGATACGCAGTATTTT	CASSHRGPGASTDTQYF